Listed here is a single T cell receptor (beta chain). Clones were sequenced by immunoSEQ multiplex PCR, and TCRdb holds only the in-frame ones, with some missing. Among tens of thousands of clones, around 84% were seen once, and the ten largest hold around 8%. The sample originates from a study of blood T cell repertoires in COVID-19. Study as a whole: The cDNA or gDNA used as material had been derived from T cells, B-cell-depleted T cells, or PBMCs.

In germline, CDR1 is MNHEY, CDR2 SVGEGT. The CDR3 runs to 14 residues. V lost 6 bases to trimming and J lost 1 base, with 10 bases between them. This clonotype was sampled from a human donor in a cohort sampled during active COVID-19. The rearrangement links TRBV6-2 or TRBV6-3 to TRBJ1-5, with D maybe TRBD1 (5 bases). Input material: peripheral blood. CDR3 nucleotides: TGTGCCAGCAGATACGGGGGGAGCAATCAGCCCCAGCATTTT. Translating it yields CASRYGGSNQPQHF.